The source of this TCR beta chain is a study of blood T cells in healthy people across ages. In the study overall: Capture by template switching was about one barcoded beta molecule per two T cells.

Isolation of PBMCs gave at least 6 million cells per sample. Trimming pared 6 bases from V and 4 bases from J, leaving 10 bases between. Germline values: CDR1 SQVTM, CDR2 ANQGSEA. CDR3 size: 12 residues. General study points: A roughly linear fall in TCR beta diversity per million T cells was seen with increasing age.

Comments on this clonotype: Its antigen is currently unknown.

Primers used in a second PCR of roughly 6 to 11 cycles were a sample-barcoded 5' primer and a J-beta primer mix. All samples yielded 3 million or more CDR3-containing paired-end reads. TCRdb independently ran MiXCR on the 5' RACE reads; one entry per CDR3 protein. Seen here are approximately 1,100,000 distinct CDR3 sequences, more than 35% observed once, and the top ten hold approximately 17%. V is TRBV29-1 and J is TRBJ2-1; no firm D call. This sequence originates from a woman aged 55-70 years in good health. Sequencing used blood. As DNA, the CDR3 is TGCAGCGTCCAGCTCGTGTACAATGAGCAGTTCTTC. Its translation is CSVQLVYNEQFF.